Below are 9 T cell receptor beta chains sequenced from a single sample in a study of blood T cell repertoires in COVID-19. Generated by immunoSEQ multiplex PCR, the TCRdb table keeps only in-frame clones and is missing some. The data hold more than 300,000 clones, with about 84% observed a single time. The sample consisted of peripheral blood. The receptors originated from a woman between 50 and 59 years old with acute or convalescent COVID-19.

This chain connects TRBV15 to TRBJ1-5; D is undetermined. The CDR3 is made up of 12 amino acids. The germline CDR1 and CDR2 sequences are LNHNV and YYDKDF (reference sequence). V was trimmed by 4 bases and J by 4 bases, leaving 5 bases between them. CDR3 in amino acids: CATSNGNQPQHF. The CDR3 bases are TGTGCCACCAGCAACGGGAATCAGCCCCAGCATTTT.

V gene TRBV19 combines with J gene TRBJ1-2; 10 bases line up with TRBD1. With V trimmed by 5 bases and J by 1 base, 4 bases remained unmatched. CDR3 length: 15 amino acids. The germline CDR1 and CDR2 sequences are LNHDA and SQIVND (reference sequence). This CDR3 reads CASSFRDRGNYGYTF. CDR3 DNA: TGTGCCAGTAGTTTCCGGGACAGGGGTAACTATGGCTACACCTTC.

This rearrangement joins TRBV9 to TRBJ1-5; a weak D match, TRBD1 (6 bases). The CDR3 sequence is 15 residues long. Germline lookup yields CDR1 SGDLS and CDR2 YYNGEE. V was pared by 3 bases and J by 4 bases, with 14 bases between. Here the CDR3 DNA reads TGTGCCAGCAGCGATAGCGGGGGCCCGAATCAGCCCCAGCATTTT. Its translation: CASSDSGGPNQPQHF.

The chain combines TRBV15 with TRBJ1-2, with TRBD1 as a possible D gene (5 bases). The CDR3 loop spans 15 amino acids. Looked up from germline, CDR1 is LNHNV and CDR2 is YYDKDF (reference sequence). V lost 3 bases and J 2 bases, leaving 13 bases between the germline ends. CDR3 nucleotide sequence: TGTGCCACCAGCAGGGCCAGGGTATCCAACTATGGCTACACCTTC. Its protein product is CATSRARVSNYGYTF.

V and J are TRBV9 and TRBJ2-1; TRBD2 matches 10 bases. The germline gives CDR1 SGDLS, CDR2 YYNGEE. J lost 8 bases, V lost 6 bases, and 2 bases had no gene match. The CDR3 runs to 12 residues. CDR3 amino acids: CASKAGGYEQFF. In nucleotides, the CDR3 is TGTGCCAGCAAAGCGGGAGGGTATGAGCAGTTCTTC.

The rearrangement joins TRBV27 to TRBJ2-7; 7 nucleotides agree with TRBD1. CDR1 is MNHEY, CDR2 SMNVEV, per germline (reference sequence). V was pared by 3 bases and J by 3 bases, with 8 bases of the junction left unmatched. This CDR3 spans 15 amino acids. This CDR3 is CASSLIGQGVYEQYF. As DNA, the CDR3 is TGTGCCAGCAGTTTGATAGGTCAGGGGGTCTACGAGCAGTACTTC.

The rearrangement uses TRBV6-5 and TRBJ2-2; TRBD1 matches at 7 bases. The V gene's germline CDR1 is MNHEY and CDR2 SVGAGI. This CDR3 is 14 amino acids long. V was pared by 6 bases and J by 8 bases, with 9 bases of the junction left unmatched. CDR3 nucleotides: TGTGCCAGCAGCGGACAGGTGCTGACTGGGGAGCTGTTTTTT. Translation gives CASSGQVLTGELFF.

This clone was seen once. The V call is TRBV11-1, the J call TRBJ2-1; tentatively, D is TRBD1 (6 bases). The CDR3 is made up of 14 amino acids. Trimming stripped 10 bases from V and 3 bases from J, with 16 bases between. In germline, CDR1 is SGHAT, CDR2 FQDESV (reference sequence). The DNA for the CDR3 is TGTGCCATAGCACGGACAGACTTCTACAATGAGCAGTTCTTC. Protein product: CAIARTDFYNEQFF.

The rearrangement links TRBV5-3 to TRBJ1-5, with D perhaps TRBD1 (6 bases). TRBV5-3 is known as an ORF, though its function is uncertain. V lost 5 bases, J lost 0 bases, and 30 bases lay in between. This CDR3 has 21 residues. CDR3 protein: CARSPHLRMRGATYSNQPQHF. The CDR3 region has the DNA TGTGCCAGAAGTCCCCACCTACGCATGCGGGGGGCGACATATAGCAATCAGCCCCAGCATTTT.